The source of this T cell receptor beta chain is a study of blood T cell repertoires in COVID-19. Study information: Both acute and convalescent COVID-19 samples were obtained from the United States, Italy and Spain. T cells, B-cell-depleted T cells, or PBMCs supplied cDNA or gDNA.

The germline V gene has CDR1 SGHTA and CDR2 FQGNSA. The trim removed 3 bases at V and 4 bases at J, leaving 6 bases unmatched. The CDR3 is 14 amino acids. As handled by the study authors: The authors estimated nucleated cell counts from reference gene primer amplification. TCRdb's copy holds only in-frame clones and misses some; the assay was immunoSEQ multiplex PCR. V and J calls plus clone size are reproduced from that table; the DNA served to infer D and trimming. There are some 670,000 clones in the sample; 80% to 90% occur only once, and 0.2% to 0.3% lies in the top ten. This chain joins TRBV7-2 and TRBJ2-7, with 7 bases lining up with TRBD1. Sequencing input: peripheral blood. This clonotype originated in a woman aged 18 to 35 with acute or convalescent COVID-19. The DNA for the CDR3 is TGTGCCAGCAGCTTCCCAGGGGGTGGGTACGAGCAGTACTTC. This codes for CASSFPGGGYEQYF. Combining the CDR3 with reference TRBV7-2 and TRBJ2-7 gives the whole variable domain GAGVSQSPSNKVTEKGKDVELRCDPISGHTALYWYRQSLGQGLEFLIYFQGNSAPDKSGLPSDRFSAERTGGSVSTLTIQRTQQEDSAVYLCASSFPGGGYEQYFGPGTRLTVT.